These 24 T cell receptor beta chains were all obtained from the same sample, sequenced in a study of beta chain features in type 1 diabetes. Study outcomes and limitations: TCRB CDR3s were moderately but significantly shorter in Type 1 diabetes patients in all four CD4+ subsets.

All of the isolated RNA was reverse transcribed, so expressed TCRB transcripts were sequenced. Profiling relied on immunoSEQ multiplex PCR, and the TCRdb table lists in-frame clones only, not all of them. In the table there are approximately 600,000 clones, around 12% of which are singletons. No cognate antigen is known for these TCRs. Sequencing was performed on naive CD4+ T cells from blood. The receptors shown here come from a man aged 25 to 40 with type 1 diabetes.

V is TRBV12-1 and J is TRBJ2-1; the D call of TRBD1 is as the table states it, not checked on the DNA. TRBV12-1 is annotated as a pseudogene. The CDR3 has 15 amino acids. CDR3 residues: CASSLEQGPYNEQFF. The CDR3 DNA is TGTGCCAGCAGCTTAGAACAGGGACCTTACAATGAGCAGTTCTTC.

This chain joins TRBV30 and TRBJ2-4; D may be TRBD1 (5 bases). This CDR3 spans 12 amino acids. Germline V CDR1 and CDR2: GTSNPN, SVGIG (reference sequence). The V gene lost 4 bases and the J gene lost 6 bases, with 10 bases spanning the gap. Written as DNA, the CDR3 is TGTGCCTGGACCACAGGATCAAACATTCAGTACTTC. Its translation: CAWTTGSNIQYF.

This clone was observed a handful of times. CDR3 coding DNA: TGTGCCAGCAGCTTAGCCACGAACACCGGGGAGCTGTTTTTT. This encodes CASSLATNTGELFF. The chain combines TRBV7-2 with TRBJ2-2; D gene ambiguous. CDR3 length: 14 amino acids. V was trimmed by 0 bases and J by 0 bases, leaving 2 bases between them. Per germline, CDR1 SGHTA and CDR2 FQGNSA. The whole variable domain, filled in from reference TRBV7-2 and TRBJ2-2, reads GAGVSQSPSNKVTEKGKDVELRCDPISGHTALYWYRQSLGQGLEFLIYFQGNSAPDKSGLPSDRFSAERTGGSVSTLTIQRTQQEDSAVYLCASSLATNTGELFFGEGSRLTVL.

The genes are TRBV7-9 and TRBJ2-3, with unresolved D. The CDR3 spans 15 residues. Germline assignment: CDR1 SEHNR and CDR2 FQNEAQ (reference sequence). Trimming took off 5 bases at V and 0 bases at J, with 12 bases between the two ends. The CDR3 is CASSHEFSSTDTQYF. CDR3 sequence (DNA): TGTGCCAGCAGCCACGAGTTTTCTAGCACAGATACGCAGTATTTT.

This rearrangement joins TRBV5-8 to TRBJ2-1; D possibly corresponds to TRBD2 (6 bases). V lost 4 bases and J lost 7, with 27 bases in between. The CDR3 is 18 residues long. Germline assignment: CDR1 SGHTS and CDR2 YDEGEE. The CDR3 spells CASSPGRSSGGGRNEQFF. The CDR3 nucleotides are TGTGCCAGCAGCCCGGGGAGGAGTAGCGGAGGAGGGAGGAATGAGCAGTTCTTC.

This clone was seen only a few times. The CDR3 nucleotides read TGTGCCAGCAGCCCGGGACAGGGCGTCACTGAAGCTTTCTTT. Amino acids: CASSPGQGVTEAFF. V and J are TRBV7-3 and TRBJ1-1, with 9 bases identical to TRBD1. This CDR3 region has 14 residues. Germline CDR1 is SGHTA and CDR2 is FQGTGA. Germline trimming cut 5 bases from V and 4 bases from J; bases unmatched to any gene: 5.

A few counts support this clone. The chain carries TRBV10-3 and TRBJ2-5, with TRBD1 matching over 9 bases. This CDR3 spans 18 amino acids. Germline CDR1 is ENHRY and CDR2 is SYGVKD. V lost 2 bases to trimming and J lost 1 base; unmatched junction nucleotides: 11. The CDR3 is CAISEPFTGGAAQETQYF. Written as DNA, the CDR3 is TGTGCCATCAGTGAGCCCTTTACAGGGGGCGCAGCCCAAGAGACCCAGTACTTC.

This clone was recorded a few times. J is TRBJ2-7 and V is TRBV23-1, with D perhaps matching TRBD1 (6 bases). TRBV23-1 belongs to the ORF category, with a function that is uncertain. This CDR3 is built from 15 residues. The V and J ends lost 9 bases and 1 base respectively, with 19 bases between them. The CDR3 region has the DNA TGCGCCAGATGGGACATCCTAGGGAGTTCCTACGAGCAGTACTTC. It yields the protein CARWDILGSSYEQYF.

This chain links TRBV7-8 with TRBJ2-5; D possibly corresponds to TRBD1 (6 bases). The CDR3 sequence is 16 residues long. The ends were cut back, 1 base at V and 5 bases at J, with 17 bases in the middle. Germline V CDR1 and CDR2: SGHVS, FQNEAQ. This chain's CDR3 is CASSLDMSVGAETQYF. The CDR3 coding sequence is TGTGCCAGCAGCTTAGATATGTCCGTGGGGGCCGAGACCCAGTACTTC.

This sequence joins TRBV5-1 and TRBJ1-5; D remains unclear. Per germline, CDR1 SGHRS and CDR2 YFSETQ. The V end was cut by 0 bases, the J end by 0 bases, with 7 bases between. The CDR3 is made up of 15 amino acids. CDR3 sequence: CASSLGGISNQPQHF. Here the CDR3 DNA reads TGCGCCAGCAGCTTGGGCGGAATTAGCAATCAGCCCCAGCATTTT.

The chain has TRBV5-1 and TRBJ1-1, with no clear D. The CDR3 has 14 residues. Trimming cost V 1 base and J 1 base, with 8 bases left between them. Germline V gene lookup returns CDR1 SGHRS and CDR2 YFSETQ. CDR3 sequence (DNA): TGCGCCAGCAGCTTGTCCCCAGGGAACACTGAAGCTTTCTTT. As protein: CASSLSPGNTEAFF.

The rearrangement links TRBV10-3 to TRBJ1-5; 7 bases are a match to TRBD1. There are 13 residues in the CDR3. The junction had 2 bases not matched to a gene; V was cut back by 7 bases and J by 2 bases. CDR1 is ENHRY, CDR2 SYGVKD, per germline. In nucleotides, the CDR3 is TGTGCCATCAAAGGACAGGGCAATCAGCCCCAGCATTTT. Amino acids: CAIKGQGNQPQHF.

About this clone itself: An end of the junction differs from the germline gene, which may be a read error. The V gene is TRBV10-3, the J gene TRBJ1-4; 11 bases are shared with TRBD1. This CDR3 spans 15 amino acids. Germline values: CDR1 ENHRY, CDR2 SYGVKD. In DNA form, the CDR3 reads TGTGCCAGCAGTTTCGCGGGACAGGGGGATGAAAAACTGTTTTTT. The encoded protein is CASSFAGQGDEKLFF.

V and J are TRBV5-1 and TRBJ2-3; 8 nucleotides line up with TRBD1. Trimming removed 0 bases from V and 4 bases from J; junction bases left unmatched: 4. The length of the CDR3 is 15 residues. Germline CDR1 and CDR2: SGHRS and YFSETQ. CDR3 sequence (DNA): TGCGCCAGCAGCTTGGGTGACAGGGGTGCAGATACGCAGTATTTT. Translating gives CASSLGDRGADTQYF.

The gene calls are TRBV6-6 and TRBJ1-5; the D gene is possibly TRBD1 (6 bases). The CDR3 runs 16 residues. Trimming took 8 bases from V and 1 from J, leaving 18 bases between them. Germline loops: CDR1 MNHNY, CDR2 SVGAGI (reference sequence). The CDR3 reads CASSHSGGGSNQPQHF. As DNA, the CDR3 is TGTGCCAGCTCCCACTCTGGGGGCGGAAGCAATCAGCCCCAGCATTTT.

This clone occurred a few times. The chain couples TRBV2 to TRBJ2-7; the D is unclear. The CDR3 covers 14 residues. The V and J ends lost 3 bases and 0 bases respectively, with 9 bases between them. The V gene's germline CDR1 is SNHLY and CDR2 FYNNEI. CDR3 residues: CASSEQELSYEQYF. The CDR3 DNA follows: TGTGCCAGCAGTGAGCAGGAGCTCTCCTACGAGCAGTACTTC.

This clone was detected a few times. V is TRBV11-3 and J is TRBJ2-5; tentative D call: TRBD1 (5 bases). Looked up from germline, CDR1 is SGHNT and CDR2 is YENEEA. V was pared by 3 bases and J by 3 bases, with 23 bases between. CDR3 length: 18 residues. Written as DNA, the CDR3 is TGTGCCAGCAGCTTTGGGATGTACTCCTTAGGGGTGGAAGAGACCCAGTACTTC. It encodes CASSFGMYSLGVEETQYF.

Concerning this clone itself: Additional DNA sequences in this sample encode the identical CDR3. This chain links TRBV18 with TRBJ2-7; D is undetermined. This CDR3 contains 13 residues. V was trimmed by 0 bases and J by 1 base, leaving 4 bases between them. CDR1 is KGHSH and CDR2 is LQKENI in the germline V gene. CDR3 bases: TGTGCCAGCTCACCACCTGGTTCCTACGAGCAGTACTTC. It codes for CASSPPGSYEQYF.

The chain joins TRBV7-2 to TRBJ2-7, with 10 nucleotides matching TRBD1. V dropped 4 bases and J dropped 2; count of bases not matched to a gene: 2. The CDR3 extends over 14 amino acids. Germline V gene data show CDR1 as SGHTA and CDR2 as FQGNSA. CDR3 residues: CASSSGQGAYEQYF. The DNA of the CDR3 is TGTGCCAGCAGCTCAGGACAGGGGGCCTACGAGCAGTACTTC.

This clone was detected only a few times. CDR3 sequence reads: CASSPIGVLLYGYTF. The CDR3 DNA reads TGTGCCAGCAGCCCTATCGGGGTCCTACTCTATGGCTACACCTTC. This chain links TRBV7-2 with TRBJ1-2; the D is unclear. The CDR3 covers 15 residues. CDR1 and CDR2 from the germline V gene are SGHTA and FQGNSA. The V end lost 5 bases, the J end lost 4 bases, and 17 bases lay between the germline ends.

The chain combines TRBV18 with TRBJ2-5, with D tentatively TRBD1 (6 bases). V lost 5 bases to trimming and J lost 3 bases, with 10 bases between them. CDR1 and CDR2 (germline): KGHSH, LQKENI. The length of the CDR3 is 13 residues. In DNA form, the CDR3 reads TGTGCCAGCTCATCGCGGACAGAAGAGACCCAGTACTTC. This sequence encodes CASSSRTEETQYF.

The chain recombines TRBV5-1 with TRBJ2-1, with 7 nucleotides matching TRBD1. Trimming removed 3 bases from V and 4 bases from J; junction bases left unmatched: 7. CDR3 length equals 15 residues. Germline CDR1 is SGHRS and CDR2 is YFSETQ. The CDR3 protein is CASSSRQGVYNEQFF. The CDR3 nucleotides are TGCGCCAGCAGCTCCAGACAGGGTGTGTACAATGAGCAGTTCTTC.

The J gene is TRBJ2-1, the V gene TRBV7-9, with 12 bases aligning to TRBD2. This CDR3 has 18 residues. Germline-derived CDR1 and CDR2 are SEHNR and FQNEAQ (reference sequence). With V trimmed by 1 base and J by 0 bases, 4 bases remained unmatched. The CDR3 DNA follows: TGTGCCAGCAGCTTAGGACTAGCGGGGGCAAGCTCCTACAATGAGCAGTTCTTC. It encodes CASSLGLAGASSYNEQFF.

This clone has only a few counts. The chain employs TRBV19 and TRBJ2-3; D is unresolved. V lost 6 bases and J lost 6, with 13 bases in between. The germline gives CDR1 LNHDA, CDR2 SQIVND (reference sequence). This CDR3 comprises 13 residues. For the CDR3, the DNA is TGTGCCAGTAGGACCCGTCTAAGTGATACGCAGTATTTT. Translated, it gives CASRTRLSDTQYF.